One sample yielded the 4 T cell receptor beta chains listed below, sequenced in a study of T cell responses to AZD1222 COVID-19 vaccine. The table came from immunoSEQ multiplex PCR; TCRdb's copy has only in-frame clones and leaves some out. The sample holds around 150,000 clones, 85% to 95% seen once. This material consisted of peripheral blood, taken on day 0 of AZD1222 vaccination. All receptors derive from an adult in good health.

CDR3 protein: CASTPRGTNYGYTF. The CDR3 nucleotides are TGTGCCAGCACTCCCCGCGGAACTAACTATGGCTACACCTTC. The chain has TRBV6-1 and TRBJ1-2; D is unresolved. V lost 7 bases to trimming and J lost 0 bases, with 12 bases between them. Germline V lookup: CDR1 MNHNS, CDR2 SASEGT. The CDR3 is 14 residues long.

This chain connects TRBV14 to TRBJ1-4, with 7 bases aligning to TRBD1. CDR3 size: 14 residues. V dropped 2 bases and J dropped 13; count of bases not matched to a gene: 10. Germline CDR1 and CDR2: SGHDN and FVKESK. CDR3 loop: CASSQSGGGLRLFF. The DNA of the CDR3 is TGTGCCAGCAGCCAATCAGGGGGAGGTCTGAGACTGTTTTTT.

This chain links TRBV7-2 with TRBJ2-1; D remains unclear. The V and J ends lost 1 base and 8 bases respectively, with 12 bases between them. The germline V gene has CDR1 SGHTA and CDR2 FQGNSA. There are 14 residues in the CDR3. CDR3 loop: CASSLEVSRDEQFF. The CDR3 DNA reads TGTGCCAGCAGCTTAGAGGTATCGAGAGATGAGCAGTTCTTC.

This clone came up a few times. The chain uses TRBV10-2 and TRBJ2-1; 8 bases match TRBD2. The germline CDR1 and CDR2 sequences are WSHSY and SAAADI. The CDR3 loop spans 16 amino acids. Trimming at V came to 0 bases and at J to 0 bases, leaving 1 base not matched to a gene. CDR3 sequence: CASSESSGGSYNEQFF. The CDR3 DNA is TGCGCCAGCAGTGAGTCGAGCGGGGGCTCCTACAATGAGCAGTTCTTC.